This T cell receptor (beta chain) emerged from a study of T cells after yellow fever vaccination. Overall study findings and caveats: Abundant clonotypes from the bulk population could get into FACS-sorted repertoires as contaminants. Overlap between CD4 and CD8 compartments was detected for a small share of clonotypes. Boosting was followed by the reappearance of most primary-vaccination clones (about 97% CD4, 85% to 90% CD8).

This clonotype occurred a few times. Antigen unknown. In TCRdb, the 5' RACE reads were re-called with MiXCR into one record per CDR3 protein. The sample yields around 340,000 distinct CDR3 sequences, under 15% seen once. This CDR3 spans 13 amino acids. Deletions cut 7 bases from V and 2 bases from J, with 11 bases between. Germline V lookup: CDR1 SGHTA, CDR2 FQGNSA. The sample here was CD4+ T cells sorted from PBMCs, taken 15 days after the yellow fever booster vaccination. The TCR was taken from a man younger than 30 who received the YFV17D yellow fever vaccine. The chain is built from TRBV7-2 and TRBJ1-1; the D gene is possibly TRBD1 (6 bases). The CDR3 is CASKGQSNTEAFF. The CDR3 coding sequence is TGTGCCAGCAAAGGACAGTCAAACACTGAAGCTTTCTTT.